One and the same sample provided the 6 T cell receptor beta chains below, sequenced in a study of T cell responses to AZD1222 COVID-19 vaccine (dated by TCRdb to the early 2020s). The receptor library was made with the immunoSEQ multiplex PCR assay. TCRdb holds this immuneACCESS table with in-frame rearrangements only. Some clones are missing; in checked studies, unresolved V genes explain under half, and the rest has no known cause. In this sample the table shows about 110,000 clones, 87% of which occur a single time. Together, the top ten hold about 5% of the sample. The time point label on this specimen signifies: baseline before first vaccination. Sample: peripheral blood, taken on day 0 of AZD1222 vaccination. All receptors come from an adult in good health.

About this clone: The identical CDR3 is also encoded by other nucleotide sequences in the sample. The CDR3 DNA follows: TGTGCCAGCAGCTTCAGGCAGTATGGCTACACCTTC. It yields the protein CASSFRQYGYTF. This chain joins TRBV7-9 and TRBJ1-2; D ambiguous. The germline V gene has CDR1 SEHNR and CDR2 FQNEAQ (reference sequence). The CDR3 runs to 12 residues. V gave up 3 bases and J gave up 5 bases, with 7 bases separating them.

Only a few counts were recorded for this clone. This sequence joins TRBV19 and TRBJ1-3, with D hard to call. Trimming pared 3 bases from V and 2 bases from J, leaving 8 bases between. The CDR3 is made up of 14 amino acids. Germline V gene lookup returns CDR1 LNHDA and CDR2 SQIVND (reference sequence). This CDR3 reads CASSIREPGNTIYF. In DNA form, the CDR3 reads TGTGCCAGTAGTATCCGGGAGCCTGGAAACACCATATATTTT.

The J gene is TRBJ1-5, the V gene TRBV7-2, with 11 positions matching TRBD1. The CDR3 has 16 amino acids. The germline V gene has CDR1 SGHTA and CDR2 FQGNSA. With V trimmed by 5 bases and J by 5 bases, 8 bases remained unmatched. The CDR3 sequence is CASSLDRGRQDQPQHF. The CDR3 DNA reads TGTGCCAGCAGCCTGGACAGGGGGCGCCAGGATCAGCCCCAGCATTTT.

The chain links TRBV28 to TRBJ1-1; D unresolved. The germline V gene encodes CDR1 MDHEN and CDR2 SYDVKM. Between the trimmed V and J ends, which lost 7 bases and 1 base, there was a span of 22 bases. The CDR3 is 17 residues long. CDR3 in DNA: TGTGCCAGCATCGATTATAAGAGGGCCCGGGGGAACACTGAAGCTTTCTTT. Its translation is CASIDYKRARGNTEAFF.

V gene TRBV25-1 combines with J gene TRBJ1-5; 7 nucleotides match TRBD1. Trimming removed 11 bases from V and 2 bases from J; junction bases left unmatched: 12. The CDR3 covers 15 residues. The germline CDR1 and CDR2 sequences are MGHDK and SYGVNS. This CDR3 is CAPVGRGQGNQPQHF. The CDR3 nucleotides are TGTGCCCCAGTGGGGAGGGGGCAGGGCAATCAGCCCCAGCATTTT.

The chain links TRBV19 to TRBJ1-5, with TRBD1 matching 12 bases. Trimming removed 5 bases from V and 3 bases from J; junction bases left unmatched: 5. Germline lookup yields CDR1 LNHDA and CDR2 SQIVND (reference sequence). The CDR3 loop spans 16 amino acids. The CDR3 is CASSLGTGGVNQPQHF. In DNA, the CDR3 is TGTGCCAGTAGTCTAGGGACAGGGGGCGTCAATCAGCCCCAGCATTTT.